This T cell receptor (beta chain) derives from a study of cytomegalovirus exposure and HLA in healthy donors. As for the study in general: Out of around 360 genotyped donors, about 76% belonged to the Caucasian-associated ancestry cluster.

Broader study findings: More clonal expansion characterized HLA-associated TCR beta chains than equally common others in a later analysis. With high specificity and sensitivity, the classifier reportedly diagnosed cytomegalovirus status. Common viral pathogens seemed to be connected with several of the most significant clusters, according to a later analysis.

Both 60 Vbeta primers and 13 Jbeta primers went into the PCR. Clones were sequenced by immunoSEQ multiplex PCR, and TCRdb holds only the in-frame ones, with some missing. The sample yields 65,000 to 100,000 clones, over 75% seen once. Trimming took 6 bases from V and 0 from J, leaving 14 bases between them. The germline CDR1 and CDR2 sequences are SNHLY and FYNNEI. The CDR3 is 15 amino acids. A note on this clone: Antigen specificity is unknown.

The receptor was isolated from a female donor in good health and CMV-seronegative. The material sequenced was PBMCs. The genes are TRBV2 and TRBJ1-1; TRBD1 is a possible D gene (5 bases). CDR3 sequence (DNA): TGTGCCAGCAGGAGGACGGGGGGGATGAACACTGAAGCTTTCTTT. It encodes CASRRTGGMNTEAFF.